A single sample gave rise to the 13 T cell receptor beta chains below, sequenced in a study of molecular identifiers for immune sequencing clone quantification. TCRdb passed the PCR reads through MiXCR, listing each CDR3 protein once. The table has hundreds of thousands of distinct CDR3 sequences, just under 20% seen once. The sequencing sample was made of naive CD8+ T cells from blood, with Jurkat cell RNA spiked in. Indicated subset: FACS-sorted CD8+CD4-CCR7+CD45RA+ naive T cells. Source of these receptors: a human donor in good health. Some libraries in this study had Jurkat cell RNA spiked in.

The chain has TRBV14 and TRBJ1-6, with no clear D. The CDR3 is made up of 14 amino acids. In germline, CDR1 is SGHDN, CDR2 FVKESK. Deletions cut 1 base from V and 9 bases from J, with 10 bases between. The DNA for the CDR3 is TGTGCCAGCAGCCAAGGGGGTTTCGGTTCACCCCTCCACTTT. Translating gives CASSQGGFGSPLHF.

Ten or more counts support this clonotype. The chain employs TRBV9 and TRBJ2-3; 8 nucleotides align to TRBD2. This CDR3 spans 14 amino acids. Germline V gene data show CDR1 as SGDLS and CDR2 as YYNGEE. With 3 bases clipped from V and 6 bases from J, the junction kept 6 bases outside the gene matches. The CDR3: CASSGWTSSDTQYF. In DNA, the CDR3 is TGTGCCAGCAGCGGATGGACTAGCAGCGATACGCAGTATTTT.

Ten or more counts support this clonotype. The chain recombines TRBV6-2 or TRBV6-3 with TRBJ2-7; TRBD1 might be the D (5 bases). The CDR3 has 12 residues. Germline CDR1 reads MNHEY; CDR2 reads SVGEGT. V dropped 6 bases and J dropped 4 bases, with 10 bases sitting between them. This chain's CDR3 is CASSKTAYEQYF. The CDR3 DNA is TGTGCCAGCAGCAAGACAGCTTACGAGCAGTACTTC.

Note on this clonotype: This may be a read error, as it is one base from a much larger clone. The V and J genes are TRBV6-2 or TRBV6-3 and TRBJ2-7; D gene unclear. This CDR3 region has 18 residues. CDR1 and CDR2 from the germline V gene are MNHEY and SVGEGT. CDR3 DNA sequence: TGTGCCAGCAGTTACTCGGCGGCCCAAGGCGTTATACTATACGAGCGGTACTTC. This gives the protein CASSYSAAQGVILYERYF.

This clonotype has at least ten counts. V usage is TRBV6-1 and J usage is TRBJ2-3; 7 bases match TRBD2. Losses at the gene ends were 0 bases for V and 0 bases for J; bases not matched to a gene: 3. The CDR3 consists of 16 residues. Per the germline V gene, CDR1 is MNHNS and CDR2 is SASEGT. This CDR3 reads CASSEAAGESTDTQYF. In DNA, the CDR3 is TGTGCCAGCAGTGAAGCGGCGGGGGAGAGCACAGATACGCAGTATTTT.

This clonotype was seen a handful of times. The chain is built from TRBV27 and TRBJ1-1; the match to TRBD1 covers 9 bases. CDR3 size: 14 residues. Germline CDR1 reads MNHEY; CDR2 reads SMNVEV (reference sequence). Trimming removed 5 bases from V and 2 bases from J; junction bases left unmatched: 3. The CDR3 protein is CASSMTGGNTEAFF. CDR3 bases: TGTGCCAGCAGTATGACAGGGGGAAACACTGAAGCTTTCTTT.

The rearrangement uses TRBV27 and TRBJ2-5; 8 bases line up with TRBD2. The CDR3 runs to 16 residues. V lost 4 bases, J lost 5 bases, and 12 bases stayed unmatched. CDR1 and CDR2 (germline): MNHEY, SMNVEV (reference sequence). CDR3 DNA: TGTGCCAGCAGTTCCCAGGTTAGCGGGAATTGGGAGACCCAGTACTTC. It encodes CASSSQVSGNWETQYF.

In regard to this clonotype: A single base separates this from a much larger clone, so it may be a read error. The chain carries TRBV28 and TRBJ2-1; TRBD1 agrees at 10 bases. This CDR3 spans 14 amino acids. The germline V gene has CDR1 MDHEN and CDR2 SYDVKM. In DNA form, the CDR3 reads TGTGCCAGCAGTTTCACCGGGACAGGGGATGAGCAGCTCTTC. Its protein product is CASSFTGTGDEQLF.

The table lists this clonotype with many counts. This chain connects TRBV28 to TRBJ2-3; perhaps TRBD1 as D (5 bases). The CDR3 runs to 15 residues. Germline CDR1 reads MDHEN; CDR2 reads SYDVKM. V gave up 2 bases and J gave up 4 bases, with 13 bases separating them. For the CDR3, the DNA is TGTGCCAGCAGTTTAGTTGACAGCCGGGCAGATACGCAGTATTTT. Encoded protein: CASSLVDSRADTQYF.

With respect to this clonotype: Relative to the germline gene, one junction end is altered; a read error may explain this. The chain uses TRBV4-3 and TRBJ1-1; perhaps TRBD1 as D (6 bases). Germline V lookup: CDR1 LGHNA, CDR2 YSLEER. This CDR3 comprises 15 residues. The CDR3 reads CASSQDLGGAGETFF. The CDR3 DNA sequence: TGCGCCAGCAGCCAAGATCTGGGGGGCGCCGGTGAAACTTTCTTT.

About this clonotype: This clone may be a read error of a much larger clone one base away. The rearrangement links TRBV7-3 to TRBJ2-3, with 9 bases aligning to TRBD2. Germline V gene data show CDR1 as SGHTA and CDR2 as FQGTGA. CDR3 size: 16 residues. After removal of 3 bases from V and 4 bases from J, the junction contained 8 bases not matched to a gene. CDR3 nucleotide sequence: TGTGCCAGCAGCTTCATAGGCGGGGGGGGCGCAGATACGCAGTATTTT. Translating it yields CASSFIGGGGADTQYF.

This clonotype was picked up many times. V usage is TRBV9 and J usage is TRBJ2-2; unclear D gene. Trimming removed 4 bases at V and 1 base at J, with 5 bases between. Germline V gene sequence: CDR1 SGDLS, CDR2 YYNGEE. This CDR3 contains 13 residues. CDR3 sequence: CASSPQNTGELFF. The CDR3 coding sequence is TGTGCCAGCAGCCCCCAGAACACCGGGGAGCTGTTTTTT.

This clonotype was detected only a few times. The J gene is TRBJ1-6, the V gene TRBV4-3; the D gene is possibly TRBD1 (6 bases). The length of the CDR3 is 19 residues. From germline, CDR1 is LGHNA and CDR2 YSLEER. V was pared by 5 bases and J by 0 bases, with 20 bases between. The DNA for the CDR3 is TGCGCCAGCAGCTCAGGGACAAAGAGTCCGGGCTCCTATAATTCACCCCTCCACTTT. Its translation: CASSSGTKSPGSYNSPLHF.